This is a list of T cell receptor beta chains from one sample in a study of cytomegalovirus exposure and HLA in healthy donors. Sequencing used immunoSEQ multiplex PCR; TCRdb keeps in-frame clones, though not all of them. Among approximately 110,000 clones listed, roughly 68% were seen once. Sequenced sample: PBMCs. These receptor sequences come from a woman aged 45-59 years in good health and CMV-seropositive. The CDR3 runs from the conserved cysteine through the conserved F or W. D genes are given only for firm matches. A row's size may be missing; if present it is once, few, many or a size class.

j_gene: TRBJ1-1
d_gene: NA
v_gene: TRBV7-9
abundance: few
CDR3aa: CASGVNTEAFF
CDR3nt: TGTGCCAGCGGAGTGAACACTGAAGCTTTCTTT

j_gene: TRBJ2-7
d_gene: TRBD1
v_gene: TRBV6-1
abundance: NA
CDR3aa: CASSPTGDYEQYF
CDR3nt: TGTGCCAGCAGCCCCACAGGGGACTACGAGCAGTACTTC

j_gene: TRBJ2-2
d_gene: TRBD2
v_gene: TRBV2
abundance: NA
CDR3aa: CASSVEAGDTGELFF
CDR3nt: TGTGCCAGCAGTGTGGAAGCGGGGGACACCGGGGAGCTGTTTTTT

j_gene: TRBJ2-2
d_gene: TRBD2
v_gene: TRBV10-2
abundance: few
CDR3aa: CASSEAGSGGSYTGELFF
CDR3nt: TGCGCCAGCAGTGAGGCGGGTAGCGGGGGGTCTTACACCGGGGAGCTGTTTTTT

j_gene: TRBJ2-7
d_gene: NA
v_gene: TRBV6-5
abundance: once
CDR3aa: CASSYTGVGGQYF
CDR3nt: TGTGCCAGCAGCTACACAGGGGTGGGGGGGCAGTACTTC

j_gene: TRBJ2-7
d_gene: TRBD2
v_gene: TRBV9
abundance: NA
CDR3aa: CASSVEAGGSYEQYF
CDR3nt: TGTGCCAGCAGCGTAGAGGCGGGGGGGTCCTACGAGCAGTACTTC

j_gene: TRBJ2-5
d_gene: NA
v_gene: TRBV2
abundance: NA
CDR3aa: CASRTGNPGGETQYF
CDR3nt: TGTGCCAGCAGGACCGGGAATCCGGGTGGGGAGACCCAGTACTTC

j_gene: TRBJ2-1
d_gene: TRBD1
v_gene: TRBV9
abundance: once
CDR3aa: CASSPGTAYNEQFF
CDR3nt: TGTGCCAGCAGCCCCGGGACAGCCTACAATGAGCAGTTCTTC

j_gene: TRBJ2-1
d_gene: TRBD2
v_gene: TRBV19
abundance: many
CDR3aa: CASSIRGGSYNEQFF
CDR3nt: TGTGCCAGTAGTATACGGGGGGGATCCTACAATGAGCAGTTCTTC

j_gene: TRBJ1-2
d_gene: NA
v_gene: TRBV11-2
abundance: NA
CDR3aa: CASSLDRINYGYTF
CDR3nt: TGTGCCAGCAGCTTGGACAGAATTAACTATGGCTACACCTTC

j_gene: TRBJ1-2
d_gene: TRBD1
v_gene: TRBV7-2
abundance: NA
CDR3aa: CASSLSGTGRIGYTF
CDR3nt: TGTGCCAGCAGCTTAAGTGGGACAGGGAGGATCGGCTACACCTTC

j_gene: TRBJ1-2
d_gene: NA
v_gene: TRBV6-6
abundance: NA
CDR3aa: CASSPNLANYGYTF
CDR3nt: TGTGCCAGCAGTCCAAACCTAGCTAACTATGGCTACACCTTC

j_gene: TRBJ2-5
d_gene: TRBD1
v_gene: TRBV28
abundance: NA
CDR3aa: CASSQLRQGAKETQYF
CDR3nt: TGTGCCAGCAGCCAACTTCGACAGGGGGCTAAAGAGACCCAGTACTTC

j_gene: TRBJ1-3
d_gene: NA
v_gene: TRBV28
abundance: few
CDR3aa: CASSLGGSGNTIYF
CDR3nt: TGTGCCAGCAGTTTAGGGGGCTCAGGAAACACCATATATTTT

j_gene: TRBJ1-2
d_gene: NA
v_gene: TRBV2
abundance: NA
CDR3aa: CASSGNGVYGYPF
CDR3nt: TGTGCCAGCAGTGGGAACGGAGTCTATGGCTACCCCTTC

j_gene: TRBJ2-1
d_gene: NA
v_gene: TRBV2
abundance: few
CDR3aa: CASSEELDLYNEQFF
CDR3nt: TGTGCCAGCAGTGAAGAACTAGACTTATACAATGAGCAGTTCTTC

j_gene: TRBJ1-3
d_gene: NA
v_gene: TRBV7-9
abundance: few
CDR3aa: CASSFQGAGNTIYF
CDR3nt: TGTGCCAGCAGCTTCCAGGGCGCTGGAAACACCATATATTTT

j_gene: TRBJ2-4
d_gene: TRBD1
v_gene: TRBV7-9
abundance: once
CDR3aa: CASSLGQLEFSGDIQYF
CDR3nt: TGTGCCAGCAGCTTGGGACAGCTTGAATTTTCAGGGGACATTCAGTACTTC

j_gene: TRBJ1-2
d_gene: NA
v_gene: TRBV9
abundance: few
CDR3aa: CASSVESQGRGYTF
CDR3nt: TGTGCCAGCAGCGTAGAGAGTCAGGGGCGCGGCTACACCTTC

j_gene: TRBJ2-4
d_gene: NA
v_gene: TRBV6-1
abundance: NA
CDR3aa: CASSVTSGTHYIQYF
CDR3nt: TGTGCCAGCAGTGTTACCTCGGGGACACATTACATTCAGTACTTC

j_gene: TRBJ2-7
d_gene: NA
v_gene: TRBV27
abundance: few
CDR3aa: CASSPAPYLRTYEQYF
CDR3nt: TGTGCCAGCAGTCCAGCGCCTTATTTACGGACCTACGAGCAGTACTTC

j_gene: TRBJ2-3
d_gene: TRBD1
v_gene: TRBV29-1
abundance: few
CDR3aa: CSAGRQGPTDTQYF
CDR3nt: TGCAGCGCCGGACGACAGGGACCCACAGATACGCAGTATTTT

j_gene: TRBJ2-5
d_gene: TRBD2
v_gene: TRBV4-3
abundance: NA
CDR3aa: CASSQAGAGGPETQYF
CDR3nt: TGCGCCAGCAGCCAAGCGGGGGCGGGGGGGCCCGAGACCCAGTACTTC

j_gene: TRBJ2-7
d_gene: TRBD2
v_gene: TRBV6-5
abundance: few
CDR3aa: CASSYEPSGGYEQYF
CDR3nt: TGTGCCAGCAGTTACGAACCTAGCGGGGGTTACGAGCAGTACTTC

j_gene: TRBJ1-1
d_gene: TRBD1
v_gene: TRBV27
abundance: once
CDR3aa: CATRLGGAPEAFF
CDR3nt: TGTGCCACCAGATTAGGGGGCGCCCCTGAAGCTTTCTTT

j_gene: TRBJ2-1
d_gene: TRBD2
v_gene: TRBV9
abundance: NA
CDR3aa: CASTTGGRGEQFF
CDR3nt: TGTGCCAGCACTACGGGGGGGCGCGGTGAGCAGTTCTTC

j_gene: TRBJ1-5
d_gene: NA
v_gene: TRBV18
abundance: NA
CDR3aa: CASSPGQSSNQPQHF
CDR3nt: TGTGCCAGCTCACCCGGACAATCTAGCAATCAGCCCCAGCATTTT

j_gene: TRBJ1-3
d_gene: TRBD1
v_gene: TRBV9
abundance: NA
CDR3aa: CASSQGGTGVSGNTIYF
CDR3nt: TGTGCCAGCAGCCAAGGAGGCACAGGGGTCTCTGGAAACACCATATATTTT

j_gene: TRBJ1-5
d_gene: NA
v_gene: TRBV5-1
abundance: NA
CDR3aa: CASSPDTENQPQHF
CDR3nt: TGCGCCAGCAGCCCAGACACAGAAAATCAGCCCCAGCATTTT

j_gene: TRBJ2-7
d_gene: TRBD1
v_gene: TRBV7-2
abundance: NA
CDR3aa: CASSPRQGAYEQYF
CDR3nt: TGTGCCAGCAGCCCCCGGCAGGGGGCCTACGAGCAGTACTTC

j_gene: TRBJ2-1
d_gene: TRBD2
v_gene: TRBV13
abundance: NA
CDR3aa: CASSPPRGEGYNEQFF
CDR3nt: TGTGCCAGCAGCCCACCTAGAGGGGAGGGATACAATGAGCAGTTCTTC

j_gene: TRBJ1-6
d_gene: NA
v_gene: TRBV28
abundance: NA
CDR3aa: CASRQVYNSPLHF
CDR3nt: TGTGCCAGTCGACAGGTATATAATTCACCCCTCCACTTT

j_gene: TRBJ2-7
d_gene: NA
v_gene: TRBV19
abundance: NA
CDR3aa: CARGGYEQYF
CDR3nt: TGTGCCCGAGGCGGCTACGAGCAGTACTTC

j_gene: TRBJ2-6
d_gene: TRBD1
v_gene: TRBV27
abundance: once
CDR3aa: CASSWDRRPSGANVLTF
CDR3nt: TGTGCCAGCAGTTGGGACAGGCGGCCCTCTGGGGCCAACGTCCTGACTTTC

j_gene: TRBJ2-2
d_gene: TRBD2
v_gene: TRBV7-6
abundance: once
CDR3aa: CASSLGGGAGLLELFF
CDR3nt: TGTGCCAGCAGCTTAGGAGGAGGAGCGGGGCTCTTGGAGCTGTTTTTT

j_gene: TRBJ2-5
d_gene: NA
v_gene: TRBV5-1
abundance: NA
CDR3aa: CASSVTGRERETQYF
CDR3nt: TGCGCCAGCAGCGTGACCGGCAGGGAAAGAGAGACCCAGTACTTC

j_gene: TRBJ1-1
d_gene: NA
v_gene: TRBV2
abundance: NA
CDR3aa: CASIFRGGNTEAFF
CDR3nt: TGTGCCAGCATTTTTAGGGGAGGGAACACTGAAGCTTTCTTT

j_gene: TRBJ2-5
d_gene: TRBD2
v_gene: TRBV7-2
abundance: few
CDR3aa: CASSYTRASGGSRGAQYF
CDR3nt: TGTGCCAGCAGCTACACCCGGGCTAGCGGGGGCTCAAGGGGGGCCCAGTACTTC

j_gene: TRBJ2-1
d_gene: TRBD2
v_gene: TRBV15
abundance: NA
CDR3aa: CATSRSGTSGADEQFF
CDR3nt: TGTGCCACCAGCAGGTCCGGGACTAGCGGGGCGGATGAGCAGTTCTTC

j_gene: TRBJ2-7
d_gene: TRBD2
v_gene: TRBV7-2
abundance: NA
CDR3aa: CASSLNPAGDGEQYF
CDR3nt: TGTGCCAGCAGCTTAAATCCAGCGGGGGACGGCGAGCAGTACTTC

j_gene: TRBJ1-2
d_gene: NA
v_gene: TRBV11-2
abundance: NA
CDR3aa: CASSVQGDAYGYTF
CDR3nt: TGTGCCAGCAGCGTACAGGGAGATGCCTATGGCTACACCTTC

j_gene: TRBJ1-6
d_gene: NA
v_gene: TRBV5-8
abundance: NA
CDR3aa: CASSTPSSYNSPLHF
CDR3nt: TGTGCCAGCAGCACACCAAGCTCCTATAATTCACCCCTCCACTTT

j_gene: TRBJ2-5
d_gene: NA
v_gene: TRBV7-6
abundance: few
CDR3aa: CASSLTFRRETQYF
CDR3nt: TGTGCCAGCAGCTTGACTTTTCGTCGAGAGACCCAGTACTTC

j_gene: TRBJ1-1
d_gene: TRBD1
v_gene: TRBV27
abundance: NA
CDR3aa: CASNSRQGPTEAFF
CDR3nt: TGTGCCAGCAACTCTCGACAGGGCCCCACTGAAGCTTTCTTT

j_gene: TRBJ2-7
d_gene: TRBD1
v_gene: TRBV5-6
abundance: NA
CDR3aa: CASNVFTGGSHEQYF
CDR3nt: TGTGCCAGCAACGTTTTTACAGGGGGATCCCACGAGCAGTACTTC

j_gene: TRBJ2-7
d_gene: TRBD2
v_gene: TRBV7-9
abundance: NA
CDR3aa: CASSLGTSGLSYEQYF
CDR3nt: TGTGCCAGCAGCTTGGGGACTAGCGGACTTTCCTACGAGCAGTACTTC

j_gene: TRBJ1-2
d_gene: TRBD1
v_gene: TRBV6-6
abundance: NA
CDR3aa: CASSYKGAGYGYTF
CDR3nt: TGTGCCAGCAGTTACAAGGGGGCAGGGTATGGCTACACCTTC

j_gene: TRBJ1-6
d_gene: NA
v_gene: TRBV5-4
abundance: few
CDR3aa: CASSLEGRYNSPLHF
CDR3nt: TGTGCCAGCAGCTTAGAAGGGAGGTATAATTCACCCCTCCACTTT

j_gene: TRBJ2-7
d_gene: TRBD1
v_gene: TRBV5-4
abundance: once
CDR3aa: CASSIGTGGSYEQHF
CDR3nt: TGTGCCAGCAGCATAGGGACAGGGGGCTCCTACGAGCAGCACTTC

j_gene: TRBJ1-6
d_gene: TRBD1
v_gene: TRBV27
abundance: once
CDR3aa: CASSPDRGSSYNSPLHF
CDR3nt: TGTGCCAGCAGTCCTGACAGGGGGAGCTCCTATAATTCACCCCTCCACTTT

j_gene: TRBJ2-7
d_gene: TRBD2
v_gene: TRBV5-3
abundance: NA
CDR3aa: CARSSLAGGNSYEQYF
CDR3nt: TGTGCCAGAAGCTCCCTAGCGGGGGGCAATTCCTACGAGCAGTACTTC